The 18 T cell receptor beta chains reported below all come from one sample, sequenced in a study of identical twins. A single record per CDR3 protein comes from TCRdb applying MiXCR to the 5' RACE reads. The sample lists roughly 1,500,000 distinct CDR3 sequences, more than 30% seen once, with about 0.3% in the top ten. The sequenced sample consisted of cord blood. These receptors were collected from a newborn girl in good health.

In DNA form, the CDR3 reads TGTGCCAGCAGCCCCGCGGGGCTAAACACAGATACGCAGTATTTT. This sequence encodes CASSPAGLNTDTQYF. The chain couples TRBV11-2 to TRBJ2-3; D possibly corresponds to TRBD2 (6 bases). Germline V gene lookup returns CDR1 SGHAT and CDR2 FQNNGV. Trimming took off 5 bases at V and 2 bases at J, with 14 bases between the two ends. The CDR3 extends over 15 amino acids.

This clonotype was counted only a few times. The genes are TRBV5-1 and TRBJ1-5; D is undetermined. Germline CDR1 and CDR2: SGHRS and YFSETQ. Trimming removed 0 bases from V and 0 bases from J, with 10 bases in between. The CDR3 sequence is 16 residues long. The DNA for the CDR3 is TGCGCCAGCAGCTTGGGGGCCCGGGGTAGCAATCAGCCCCAGCATTTT. Its translation is CASSLGARGSNQPQHF.

This clonotype came up many times. The chain uses TRBV4-1 and TRBJ2-7, with TRBD1 matching 7 bases. V was pared by 2 bases and J by 4 bases, with 11 bases of the junction left unmatched. CDR3 length equals 16 residues. Looked up from germline, CDR1 is MGHRA and CDR2 is YSYEKL. As DNA, the CDR3 is TGCGCCAGCAGCCAATCCGACCAGGGGGACAGATACGAGCAGTACTTC. Amino acid sequence: CASSQSDQGDRYEQYF.

V usage is TRBV3-1 and J usage is TRBJ2-2; TRBD2 matches at 8 bases. This CDR3 contains 15 residues. The V and J ends lost 6 bases and 2 bases, in that order; junction bases with no gene match: 5. From germline, CDR1 is LGHDT and CDR2 YNNKEL (reference sequence). CDR3 sequence reads: CASSHSGVNTGELFF. The DNA of the CDR3 is TGTGCCAGCAGTCATAGCGGGGTCAACACCGGGGAGCTGTTTTTT.

In this sample, this clonotype turned up a few times. This chain joins TRBV7-2 and TRBJ2-1; D is undetermined. TRBJ2-7 matches the DNA end more closely, so the J call is doubtful. The germline V gene has CDR1 SGHTA and CDR2 FQGNSA. This CDR3 contains 15 residues. The CDR3, as DNA: TGTGCCAGCAGCCGCGACGAACTCTCCTACAATGAGCAGTACTTC. It encodes CASSRDELSYNEQYF.

The chain joins TRBV14 to TRBJ2-3; perhaps D is TRBD1 or TRBD2 (5 bases each). The germline V gene has CDR1 SGHDN and CDR2 FVKESK. The V gene lost 0 bases and the J gene lost 1 base, with 8 bases spanning the gap. The CDR3 runs 15 residues. CDR3 loop: CASSQEGRRTDTQYF. The DNA of the CDR3 is TGTGCCAGCAGCCAAGAGGGACGACGCACAGATACGCAGTATTTT.

This clonotype was found a few times. The rearrangement links TRBV20-1 to TRBJ1-5; 8 bases are a match to TRBD1. The CDR3 consists of 16 residues. V trimming: 4 bases; J trimming: 0 bases; junction bases outside the gene matches: 8. Germline values: CDR1 DFQATT, CDR2 SNEGSKA (reference sequence). The CDR3 DNA sequence: TGCAGTGCTACGCGCAGGGGGCTATATAGCAATCAGCCCCAGCATTTT. Its translation is CSATRRGLYSNQPQHF.

V gene TRBV2 combines with J gene TRBJ1-1; TRBD1 agrees at 9 bases. Germline lookup yields CDR1 SNHLY and CDR2 FYNNEI. V shed 1 base, J shed 4 bases, and the junction held 4 bases outside the gene matches. The length of the CDR3 is 15 residues. CDR3 sequence: CASSEERTGATEAFF. As DNA, the CDR3 is TGTGCCAGCAGTGAAGAACGGACAGGGGCCACTGAAGCTTTCTTT. The whole variable domain, remainder taken from reference TRBV2 and TRBJ1-1, is EPEVTQTPSHQVTQMGQEVILRCVPISNHLYFYWYRQILGQKVEFLVSFYNNEISEKSEIFDDQFSVERPDGSNFTLKIRSTKLEDSAMYFCASSEERTGATEAFFGQGTRLTVV.

V usage is TRBV12-5 and J usage is TRBJ2-7; 11 bases are shared with TRBD2. This CDR3 has 17 amino acids. After removal of 2 bases from V and 5 bases from J, the junction contained 11 bases not matched to a gene. From germline, CDR1 is LGHNT and CDR2 FRNRAP. CDR3 DNA: TGTGCTAGTGGTTTGATAACTAGCGGGGGAAGGCTGAACGAGCAGTACTTC. It translates to CASGLITSGGRLNEQYF.

The chain recombines TRBV12-3 or TRBV12-4 with TRBJ1-6; 7 positions agree with TRBD1. V was pared by 5 bases and J by 11 bases, with 9 bases of the junction left unmatched. The CDR3 sequence is 14 residues long. The DNA of the CDR3 is TGTGCCAGCAGTCCACGACAGGGAAAGGCACCCCTCCACTTT. Residues: CASSPRQGKAPLHF.

This clonotype was found a few times. V gene TRBV9 combines with J gene TRBJ2-7; 7 bases match TRBD2. V shed 0 bases and J 3 bases; nucleotides not matched to a gene: 6. This CDR3 contains 15 residues. The germline V gene encodes CDR1 SGDLS and CDR2 YYNGEE. CDR3 sequence: CASSVEASGRYEQYF. In DNA form, the CDR3 reads TGTGCCAGCAGCGTAGAGGCTAGCGGCCGCTACGAGCAGTACTTC.

The chain joins TRBV10-2 to TRBJ2-1, with TRBD2 matching 10 bases. The J segment lost 6 bases and the V segment lost 6 bases, leaving 20 bases of the junction unmatched. Looked up from germline, CDR1 is WSHSY and CDR2 is SAAADI. This CDR3 comprises 19 residues. DNA of the CDR3: TGCGCCAGCAGGGGGGGACTAGCGAATCTCTTAGGGCTGCGCAATGAGCAGTTCTTC. Translating gives CASRGGLANLLGLRNEQFF.

V gene TRBV20-1 combines with J gene TRBJ2-5; perhaps TRBD1 as D (5 bases). The end of the DNA fits TRBJ2-7 better, so the J call may be wrong. Germline CDR1 DFQATT, CDR2 SNEGSKA (reference sequence). The CDR3 has 12 residues. The CDR3 protein is CSARGWQGEQYF. The CDR3 DNA is TGCAGTGCTAGAGGTTGGCAGGGCGAGCAGTACTTC.

This clonotype has only a few counts. This chain joins TRBV20-1 and TRBJ2-1; D not certain. This CDR3 has 12 amino acids. V lost 7 bases and J 5 bases, leaving 12 bases between the germline ends. The germline V gene has CDR1 DFQATT and CDR2 SNEGSKA (reference sequence). The CDR3 loop is CSGPVLDNEQFF. Here the CDR3 DNA reads TGCAGTGGGCCGGTTCTCGACAATGAGCAGTTCTTC.

The chain employs TRBV10-3 and TRBJ2-2, with unresolved D. V was cut by 2 bases and J by 2 bases, with 3 bases left in between. This CDR3 contains 13 residues. The germline V gene encodes CDR1 ENHRY and CDR2 SYGVKD. CDR3 sequence: CAISEDNTGELFF. The CDR3 nucleotides read TGTGCCATCAGTGAGGACAACACCGGGGAGCTGTTTTTT.

This sequence joins TRBV5-6 and TRBJ2-2; no clear D gene. The V end lost 1 base, the J end lost 6 bases, and 10 bases lay between the germline ends. CDR1 is SGHDT, CDR2 YYEEEE, per germline. This CDR3 region has 14 residues. In DNA form, the CDR3 reads TGTGCCAGCAGCTTGTTCGTGGCGTCCGGGGAGCTGTTTTTT. Translated: CASSLFVASGELFF.

The V call is TRBV7-2, the J call TRBJ2-7; 9 nucleotides agree with TRBD2. Trimming at V came to 1 base and at J to 2 bases, leaving 6 bases not matched to a gene. The CDR3 runs to 16 residues. In germline, CDR1 is SGHTA, CDR2 FQGNSA. The CDR3 spells CASSLVSSGATYEQYF. CDR3 sequence (DNA): TGTGCCAGCAGCTTAGTATCTAGCGGGGCTACCTACGAGCAGTACTTC.

The chain couples TRBV30 to TRBJ1-5; 11 bases agree with TRBD1. Germline-derived CDR1 and CDR2 are GTSNPN and SVGIG (reference sequence). The CDR3 length is 14 residues. After removal of 3 bases from V and 6 bases from J, the junction contained 4 bases not matched to a gene. CDR3 sequence reads: CAWRGQGGSQPQHF. DNA for the CDR3: TGTGCCTGGAGGGGACAGGGGGGAAGTCAGCCCCAGCATTTT.